Given below is one T cell receptor (beta chain) in context. As handled by the study authors: Estimates of nucleated cell counts were drawn from the amplification of reference gene primers. This table comes from immunoSEQ multiplex PCR, and its TCRdb copy is limited to in-frame clones, with some not included. The D gene and trimming were derived from the DNA, and the V and J assignments and clone size from that table. The sample has 200,000 or so clones, around 81% seen once. The CDR3 consists of 15 residues. Germline CDR1 reads SEHNR; CDR2 reads FQNEAQ (reference sequence). With 4 bases clipped from V and 6 bases from J, the junction kept 9 bases outside the gene matches. The entry originates in a study of blood T cell repertoires in COVID-19. Study-wide background: Sample material is recorded as cDNA or gDNA derived from T cells, B-cell-depleted T cells, or PBMCs.

Seattle researchers signed up patients amid active infection and tracked them longitudinally. This rearrangement joins TRBV7-9 to TRBJ1-5; 7 bases agree with TRBD1. What was sequenced was peripheral blood. This TCR derives from a man aged 55 to 69 with COVID-19, enrolled during active disease. This CDR3 is CASSSPGGSVQPQHF. CDR3 DNA: TGTGCCAGCAGCTCTCCAGGGGGATCGGTTCAGCCCCAGCATTTT.